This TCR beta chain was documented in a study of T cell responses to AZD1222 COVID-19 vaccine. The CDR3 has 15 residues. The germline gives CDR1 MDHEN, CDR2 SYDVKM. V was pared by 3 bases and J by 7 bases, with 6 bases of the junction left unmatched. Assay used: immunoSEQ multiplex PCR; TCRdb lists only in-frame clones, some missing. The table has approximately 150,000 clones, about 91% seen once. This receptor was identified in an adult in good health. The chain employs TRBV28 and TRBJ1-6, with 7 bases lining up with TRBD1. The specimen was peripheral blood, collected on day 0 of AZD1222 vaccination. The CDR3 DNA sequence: TGTGCCAGCAGTTTTCGTTCGGGACAGAATTCACCCCTCCACTTT. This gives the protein CASSFRSGQNSPLHF.